These 20 T cell receptor beta chains share one sample of origin, sequenced in a study of CD8+CD57+ T cells in acquired aplastic anemia. Whoever was chosen for sequencing had shown CD8+CD57+ cell expansion by flow cytometry. Genomic DNA, the template, was used for profiling of the TCR beta VDJ and CDR3. Each CDR3 protein gets one entry after TCRdb re-called the reads with MiXCR. The sample has about 240,000 distinct CDR3 sequences; roughly half are singletons. Sequenced sample: sorted CD4+, CD8+, or CD8+CD57+ T cells (not recorded which) from PBMCs. The receptors were sampled from a human donor with aplastic anemia.

The DNA of the CDR3 is TGTGCCAGCAGCTCTGGGGGGCGTTCGGAGACCCAGTACTTC. It specifies CASSSGGRSETQYF. The chain has TRBV7-9 and TRBJ2-5; perhaps D is TRBD1 or TRBD2 (6 bases each). Trimming took off 4 bases at V and 5 bases at J, with 14 bases between the two ends. The CDR3 spans 14 residues. The germline V gene has CDR1 SEHNR and CDR2 FQNEAQ (reference sequence).

This clonotype was detected ten times or more. The rearrangement links TRBV5-6 to TRBJ2-2; a possible D gene is TRBD1 (5 bases). CDR3 length equals 14 residues. Germline V gene lookup returns CDR1 SGHDT and CDR2 YYEEEE. V was trimmed by 1 base and J by 3 bases, leaving 7 bases between them. As DNA, the CDR3 is TGTGCCAGCAGCTTGCGACAGTACACCGGGGAGCTGTTTTTT. Translation gives CASSLRQYTGELFF.

This clonotype was detected many times. V gene TRBV10-3 combines with J gene TRBJ2-5, with 12 bases lining up with TRBD2. The CDR3 has 16 amino acids. The J segment lost 1 base and the V segment lost 8 bases, leaving 8 bases of the junction unmatched. Germline CDR1 and CDR2: ENHRY and SYGVKD. Here the CDR3 reads CAISYGLAGSQETQYF. CDR3 nucleotides: TGTGCCATCTCATACGGACTAGCGGGATCCCAAGAGACCCAGTACTTC.

This clonotype came up many times. The chain combines TRBV2 with TRBJ1-6; weak D call: TRBD1 (5 bases). The CDR3 spans 17 residues. Trimming pared 2 bases from V and 5 bases from J, leaving 16 bases between. Per the germline V gene, CDR1 is SNHLY and CDR2 is FYNNEI. The CDR3 region is CASSEYRGMSNNSPLHF. The DNA of the CDR3 is TGTGCCAGCAGTGAATATCGGGGGATGTCGAATAATTCACCCCTCCACTTT.

This sequence joins TRBV10-2 and TRBJ2-3; 11 bases map to TRBD2. Trimming took 0 bases from V and 1 from J; bases not matched to a gene: 0. Germline V gene sequence: CDR1 WSHSY, CDR2 SAAADI. This CDR3 comprises 16 residues. The CDR3 reads CASSESSGRGTDTQYF. Written as DNA, the CDR3 is TGCGCCAGCAGTGAGTCTAGCGGGAGGGGCACAGATACGCAGTATTTT.

This clonotype has just a few counts. The chain employs TRBV11-1 and TRBJ2-5; a weak D match, TRBD1 (6 bases). Germline CDR1 and CDR2: SGHAT and FQDESV (reference sequence). This CDR3 is built from 16 residues. With 1 base removed from V and 1 base from J, the gap between germline ends came to 13 bases. The CDR3 DNA sequence: TGTGCCAGCAGCTTAGATATGGGGGCCCCCCAAGAGACCCAGTACTTC. It is translated as CASSLDMGAPQETQYF.

The chain has TRBV25-1 and TRBJ2-1; D gene ambiguous. This CDR3 contains 14 residues. Germline lookup yields CDR1 MGHDK and CDR2 SYGVNS. V lost 6 bases and J lost 5, with 14 bases in between. CDR3 sequence reads: CASRPPGGNNEQFF. DNA of the CDR3: TGTGCCAGCAGGCCCCCGGGCGGCAACAATGAGCAGTTCTTC.

This clonotype has just a few counts. The V and J genes are TRBV2 and TRBJ2-7; D is perhaps TRBD2 (6 bases). The CDR3 covers 11 residues. The V gene's germline CDR1 is SNHLY and CDR2 FYNNEI. V was trimmed by 9 bases and J by 3 bases, leaving 9 bases between them. CDR3 protein: CASREVYEQYF. The DNA of the CDR3 is TGTGCCAGTAGGGAGGTCTACGAGCAGTACTTC.

This rearrangement joins TRBV5-1 to TRBJ2-7, with D possibly matching TRBD2 (5 bases). V was pared by 0 bases and J by 2 bases, with 9 bases between. The CDR3 contains 14 residues. The germline V gene has CDR1 SGHRS and CDR2 YFSETQ. CDR3 bases: TGCGCCAGCAGCTTGGAAGGAGGAGCCTACGAGCAGTACTTC. Translated: CASSLEGGAYEQYF.

The J gene is TRBJ2-2, the V gene TRBV20-1; no firm D call. With 0 bases removed from V and 0 bases from J, the gap between germline ends came to 11 bases. This CDR3 comprises 16 residues. From germline, CDR1 is DFQATT and CDR2 SNEGSKA (reference sequence). CDR3 DNA sequence: TGCAGTGCTAGAGATCTTGGCGGTTCGAACACCGGGGAGCTGTTTTTT. This translates into CSARDLGGSNTGELFF.

This clonotype was seen only once. The J gene is TRBJ1-6, the V gene TRBV7-9; 12 bases match TRBD1. The V gene end was trimmed by 6 bases and the J gene end by 0 bases; junction bases not matched to a gene: 12. CDR1 and CDR2 from the germline V gene are SEHNR and FQNEAQ (reference sequence). This CDR3 comprises 20 residues. The CDR3 sequence: CASSPNPGTGGVSYNSPLHF. CDR3 bases: TGTGCCAGCAGTCCAAATCCCGGGACAGGGGGCGTCTCCTATAATTCACCCCTCCACTTT.

The CDR3 region has the DNA TGTGCCAGCAGCCCTCCGGGTTACCAAGAGACCCAGTACTTC. Encoded protein: CASSPPGYQETQYF. The chain is built from TRBV4-2 and TRBJ2-5; the D is unclear. V was clipped by 4 bases and J by 0 bases, with 9 bases between them. Germline V gene lookup returns CDR1 LGHNA and CDR2 YNFKEQ. The CDR3 contains 14 residues.

This clonotype came up a few times. V usage is TRBV18 and J usage is TRBJ1-6, with D maybe TRBD1 (6 bases). The CDR3 is 15 residues long. Per germline, CDR1 KGHSH and CDR2 LQKENI. V shed 4 bases and J shed 2 bases, with 9 bases lying between them. CDR3 DNA: TGTGCCAGCTCACAGGGGACAACCTATAATTCACCCCTCCACTTT. It codes for CASSQGTTYNSPLHF. Full variable domain (remainder filled in from reference TRBV18 and TRBJ1-6): NAGVMQNPRHLVRRRGQEARLRCSPMKGHSHVYWYRQLPEEGLKFMVYLQKENIIDESGMPKERFSAEFPKEGPSILRIQQVVRGDSAAYFCASSQGTTYNSPLHFGNGTRLTVT.

This chain joins TRBV15 and TRBJ1-1; a possible D gene is TRBD1 (5 bases). V dropped 3 bases and J dropped 0 bases, with 17 bases sitting between them. The germline CDR1 and CDR2 sequences are LNHNV and YYDKDF (reference sequence). CDR3 length: 17 residues. CDR3 nucleotides: TGTGCCACCAGCAGGGATTCCGGGGGTTGGGTGAACACTGAAGCTTTCTTT. The encoded protein is CATSRDSGGWVNTEAFF.

For this clonotype: At one end, the junction sequence differs from germline, possibly due to a read error. The chain carries TRBV4-1 and TRBJ1-2; no firm D call. The CDR3 extends over 12 amino acids. Germline CDR1 MGHRA, CDR2 YSYEKL. The CDR3 here is CASSPGEVGYTF. Here the CDR3 DNA reads TGTGCCAGCAGCCCCGGAGAGGTTGGCTACACCTTC.

This clonotype was counted ten times or more. The chain employs TRBV3-1 and TRBJ1-2, with D uncertain. CDR3 length: 15 amino acids. In germline, CDR1 is LGHDT, CDR2 YNNKEL (reference sequence). Trimming removed 0 bases from V and 10 bases from J, with 18 bases in between. For the CDR3, the DNA is TGTGCCAGCAGCCAAGAAGGACGGGCCTCGATGTCCTACACCTTC. Its protein is CASSQEGRASMSYTF.

Ten or more counts support this clonotype. V and J are TRBV12-3 or TRBV12-4 and TRBJ1-6; D unresolved. The CDR3 runs to 13 residues. Trimming removed 2 bases from V and 7 bases from J, with 6 bases in between. The CDR3, as DNA: TGTGCCAGCAGTTTATCCCCCAATTCACCCCTCCACTTT. Its protein is CASSLSPNSPLHF.

The gene calls are TRBV20-1 and TRBJ1-6; D unresolved. This CDR3 has 14 residues. CDR1 DFQATT and CDR2 SNEGSKA come from the germline V gene (reference sequence). The ends were cut back, 3 bases at V and 4 bases at J, with 10 bases in the middle. CDR3 residues: CSASLTRYNSPLHF. Here the CDR3 DNA reads TGCAGTGCTAGTTTGACACGATATAATTCACCCCTCCACTTT.

This clonotype came up many times. V and J are TRBV9 and TRBJ2-7, with TRBD1 identical over 7 bases. After removal of 6 bases from V and 0 bases from J, the junction contained 24 bases not matched to a gene. Germline assignment: CDR1 SGDLS and CDR2 YYNGEE. The CDR3 covers 20 residues. The CDR3 sequence is CASTNQPPHRGRGSSYEQYF. CDR3 sequence (DNA): TGTGCCAGCACCAACCAACCACCCCACAGGGGCAGGGGGAGCTCCTACGAGCAGTACTTC.

At least ten counts were recorded for this clonotype. The J gene is TRBJ1-3, the V gene TRBV7-9; no definite D call. The CDR3 covers 15 residues. Germline CDR1 is SEHNR and CDR2 is FQNEAQ (reference sequence). Trimming shortened V by 3 bases and J by 1 base, and 10 bases separated the two germline ends. Here the CDR3 DNA reads TGTGCCAGCAGCTTCCTTCCGGAGTCTGGAAACACCATATATTTT. Translating it yields CASSFLPESGNTIYF.